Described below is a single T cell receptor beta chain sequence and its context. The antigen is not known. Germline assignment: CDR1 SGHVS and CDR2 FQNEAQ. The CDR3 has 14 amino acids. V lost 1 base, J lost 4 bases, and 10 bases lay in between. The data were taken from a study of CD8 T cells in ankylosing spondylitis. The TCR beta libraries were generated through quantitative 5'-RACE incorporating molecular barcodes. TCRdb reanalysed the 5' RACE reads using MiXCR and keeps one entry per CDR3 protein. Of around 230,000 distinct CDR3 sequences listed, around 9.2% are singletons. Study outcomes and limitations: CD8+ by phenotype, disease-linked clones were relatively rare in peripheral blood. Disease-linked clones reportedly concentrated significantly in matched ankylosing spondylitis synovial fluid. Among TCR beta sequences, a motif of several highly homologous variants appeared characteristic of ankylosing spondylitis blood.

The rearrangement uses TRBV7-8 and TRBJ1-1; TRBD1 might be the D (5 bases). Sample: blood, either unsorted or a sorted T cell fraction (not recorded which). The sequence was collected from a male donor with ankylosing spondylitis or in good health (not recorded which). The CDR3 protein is CASSLEGMPTEAFF. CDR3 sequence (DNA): TGTGCCAGCAGCTTAGAGGGGATGCCCACTGAAGCTTTCTTT. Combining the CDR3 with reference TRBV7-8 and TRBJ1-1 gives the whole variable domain GAGVSQSPRYKVAKRGQDVALRCDPISGHVSLFWYQQALGQGPEFLTYFQNEAQLDKSGLPSDRFFAERPEGSVSTLKIQRTQQEDSAVYLCASSLEGMPTEAFFGQGTRLTVV.